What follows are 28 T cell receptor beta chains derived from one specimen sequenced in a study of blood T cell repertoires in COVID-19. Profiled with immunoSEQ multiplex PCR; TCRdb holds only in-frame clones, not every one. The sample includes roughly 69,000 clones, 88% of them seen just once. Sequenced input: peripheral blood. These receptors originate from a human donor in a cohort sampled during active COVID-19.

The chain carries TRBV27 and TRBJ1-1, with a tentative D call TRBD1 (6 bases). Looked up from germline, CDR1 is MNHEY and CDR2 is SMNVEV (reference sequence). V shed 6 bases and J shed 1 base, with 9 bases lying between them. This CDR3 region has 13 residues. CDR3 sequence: CASRNRENTEAFF. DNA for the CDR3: TGTGCCAGCAGGAACAGGGAGAACACTGAAGCTTTCTTT.

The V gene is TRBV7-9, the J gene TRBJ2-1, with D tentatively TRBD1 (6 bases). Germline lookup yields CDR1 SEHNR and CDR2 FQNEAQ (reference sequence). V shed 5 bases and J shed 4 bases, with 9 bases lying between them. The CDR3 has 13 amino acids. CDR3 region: CASSPGQYNEQFF. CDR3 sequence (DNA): TGTGCCAGCAGCCCCGGACAGTACAATGAGCAGTTCTTC.

The CDR3 region is CSVEAGREQYF. Here the CDR3 DNA reads TGCAGCGTTGAGGCAGGGCGCGAGCAGTACTTC. The chain uses TRBV29-1 and TRBJ2-7, with D perhaps matching TRBD1 (5 bases). Trimming left V 3 bases short and J 6 bases short, with 9 bases between. CDR3 length equals 11 residues. CDR1 and CDR2 from the germline V gene are SQVTM and ANQGSEA.

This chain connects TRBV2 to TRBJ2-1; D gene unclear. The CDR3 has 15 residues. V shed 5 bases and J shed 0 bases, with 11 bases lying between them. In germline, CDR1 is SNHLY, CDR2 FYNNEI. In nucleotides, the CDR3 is TGTGCCAGCAGTCTGAGCGCCAGCTCCTACAATGAGCAGTTCTTC. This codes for CASSLSASSYNEQFF.

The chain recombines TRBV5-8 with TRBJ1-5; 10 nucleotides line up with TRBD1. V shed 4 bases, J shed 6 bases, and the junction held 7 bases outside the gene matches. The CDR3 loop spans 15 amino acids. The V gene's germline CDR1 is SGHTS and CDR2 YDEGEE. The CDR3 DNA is TGTGCCAGCAGCCATCGGGACAGGGGTCTTCAGCCCCAGCATTTT. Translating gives CASSHRDRGLQPQHF. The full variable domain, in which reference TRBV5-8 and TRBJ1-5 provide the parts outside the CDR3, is EAGVTQSPTHLIKTRGQQATLRCSPISGHTSVYWYQQALGLGLQFLLWYDEGEERNRGNFPPRFSGRQFPNYSSELNVNALELEDSALYLCASSHRDRGLQPQHFGDGTRLSIL.

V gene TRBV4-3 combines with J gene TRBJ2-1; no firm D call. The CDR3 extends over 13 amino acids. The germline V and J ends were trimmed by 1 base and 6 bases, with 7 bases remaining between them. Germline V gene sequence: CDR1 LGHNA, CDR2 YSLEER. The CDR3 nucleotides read TGCGCCAGCAGCCAAGCATGGCCCAATGAGCAGTTCTTC. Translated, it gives CASSQAWPNEQFF.

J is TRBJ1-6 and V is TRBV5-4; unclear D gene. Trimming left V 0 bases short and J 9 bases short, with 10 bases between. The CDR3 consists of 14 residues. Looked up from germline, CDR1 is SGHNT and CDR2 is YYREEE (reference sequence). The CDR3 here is CASSLATGSSPLHF. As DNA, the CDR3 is TGTGCCAGCAGCTTGGCAACCGGGAGTTCACCCCTCCACTTT.

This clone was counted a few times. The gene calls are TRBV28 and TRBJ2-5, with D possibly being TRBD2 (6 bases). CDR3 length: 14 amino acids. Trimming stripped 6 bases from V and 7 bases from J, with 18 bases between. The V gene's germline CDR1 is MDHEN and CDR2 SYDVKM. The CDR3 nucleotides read TGTGCCAGCAGGGCGGGACTCTCTAGGGGGACCCAGTACTTC. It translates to CASRAGLSRGTQYF.

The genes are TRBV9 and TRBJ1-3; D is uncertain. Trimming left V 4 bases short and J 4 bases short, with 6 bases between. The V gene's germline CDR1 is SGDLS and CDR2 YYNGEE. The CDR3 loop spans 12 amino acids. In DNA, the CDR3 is TGTGCCAGCAGCTTCTCCGGAAACACCATATATTTT. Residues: CASSFSGNTIYF. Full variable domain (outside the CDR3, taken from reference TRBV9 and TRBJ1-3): DSGVTQTPKHLITATGQRVTLRCSPRSGDLSVYWYQQSLDQGLQFLIQYYNGEERAKGNILERFSAQQFPDLHSELNLSSLELGDSALYFCASSFSGNTIYFGEGSWLTVV.

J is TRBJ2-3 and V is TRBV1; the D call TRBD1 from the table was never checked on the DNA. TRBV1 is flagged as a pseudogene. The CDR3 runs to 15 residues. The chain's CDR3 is CTSSQDSQSTDTQYF. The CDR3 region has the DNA TGCACCAGCAGCCAAGATTCACAAAGCACAGATACGCAGTATTTT.

CDR3 sequence: CASSLTTGGTGELFF. The CDR3 nucleotides read TGTGCCAGCAGCTTAACTACGGGGGGCACCGGGGAGCTGTTTTTT. The chain carries TRBV7-3 and TRBJ2-2; 7 bases match TRBD2. The CDR3 has 15 amino acids. CDR1 is SGHTA, CDR2 FQGTGA, per germline. V shed 0 bases, J shed 4 bases, and the junction held 2 bases outside the gene matches.

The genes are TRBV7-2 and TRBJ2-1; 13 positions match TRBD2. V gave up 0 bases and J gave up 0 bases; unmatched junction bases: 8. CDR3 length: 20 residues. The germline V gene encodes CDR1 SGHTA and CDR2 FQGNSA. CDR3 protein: CASSLAQLAGGSYSYNEQFF. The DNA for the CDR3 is TGTGCCAGCAGCTTAGCCCAACTAGCGGGAGGGAGCTACTCCTACAATGAGCAGTTCTTC.

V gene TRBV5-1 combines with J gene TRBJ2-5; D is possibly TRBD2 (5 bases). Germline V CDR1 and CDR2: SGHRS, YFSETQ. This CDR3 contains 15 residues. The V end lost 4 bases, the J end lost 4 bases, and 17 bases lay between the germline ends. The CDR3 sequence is CASSRGNSGGETQYF. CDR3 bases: TGCGCCAGCAGCCGAGGGAATTCAGGAGGAGAGACCCAGTACTTC.

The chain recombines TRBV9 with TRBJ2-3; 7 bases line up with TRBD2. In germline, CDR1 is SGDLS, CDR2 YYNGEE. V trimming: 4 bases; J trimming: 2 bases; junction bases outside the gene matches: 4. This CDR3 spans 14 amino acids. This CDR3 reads CASSSTSHTDTQYF. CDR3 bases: TGTGCCAGCAGCTCGACTAGCCACACAGATACGCAGTATTTT.

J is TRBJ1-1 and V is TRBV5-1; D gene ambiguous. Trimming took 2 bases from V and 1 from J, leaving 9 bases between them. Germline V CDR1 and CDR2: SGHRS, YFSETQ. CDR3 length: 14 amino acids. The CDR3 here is CASSLYNKNTEAFF. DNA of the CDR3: TGCGCCAGCAGCTTATACAACAAGAACACTGAAGCTTTCTTT.

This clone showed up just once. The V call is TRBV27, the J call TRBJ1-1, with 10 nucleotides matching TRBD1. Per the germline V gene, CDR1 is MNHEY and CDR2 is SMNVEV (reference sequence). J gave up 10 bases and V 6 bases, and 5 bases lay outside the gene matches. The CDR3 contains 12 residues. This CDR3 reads CASSRDRGVAFF. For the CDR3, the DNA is TGTGCCAGCAGCCGGGACAGGGGCGTAGCTTTCTTT.

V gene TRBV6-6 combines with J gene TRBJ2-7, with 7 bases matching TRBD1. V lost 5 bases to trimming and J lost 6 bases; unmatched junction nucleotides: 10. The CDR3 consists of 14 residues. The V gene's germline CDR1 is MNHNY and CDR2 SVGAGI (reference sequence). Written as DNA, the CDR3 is TGTGCCAGCAGTACAGCCGGACAGGTCGGCGAGCAGTACTTC. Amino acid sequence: CASSTAGQVGEQYF.

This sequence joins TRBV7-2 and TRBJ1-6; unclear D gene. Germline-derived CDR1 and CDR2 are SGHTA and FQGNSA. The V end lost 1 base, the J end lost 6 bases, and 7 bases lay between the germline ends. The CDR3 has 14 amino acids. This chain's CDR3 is CASSLVPSNSPLHF. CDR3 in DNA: TGTGCCAGCAGCTTAGTCCCTTCTAATTCACCCCTCCACTTT. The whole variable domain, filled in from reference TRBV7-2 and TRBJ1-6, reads GAGVSQSPSNKVTEKGKDVELRCDPISGHTALYWYRQSLGQGLEFLIYFQGNSAPDKSGLPSDRFSAERTGGSVSTLTIQRTQQEDSAVYLCASSLVPSNSPLHFGNGTRLTVT.

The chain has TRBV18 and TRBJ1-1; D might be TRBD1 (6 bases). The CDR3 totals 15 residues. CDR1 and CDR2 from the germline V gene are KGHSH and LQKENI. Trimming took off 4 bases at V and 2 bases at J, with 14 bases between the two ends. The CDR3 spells CASSRAGTFNTEAFF. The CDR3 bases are TGTGCCAGCTCACGAGCCGGGACATTCAACACTGAAGCTTTCTTT.

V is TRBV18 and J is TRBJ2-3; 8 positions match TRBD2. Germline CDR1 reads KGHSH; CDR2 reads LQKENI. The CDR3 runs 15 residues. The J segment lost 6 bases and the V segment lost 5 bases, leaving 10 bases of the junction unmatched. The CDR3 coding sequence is TGTGCCAGCTCATTACTAGCGGCCAGCGGGGATACGCAGTATTTT. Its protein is CASSLLAASGDTQYF.

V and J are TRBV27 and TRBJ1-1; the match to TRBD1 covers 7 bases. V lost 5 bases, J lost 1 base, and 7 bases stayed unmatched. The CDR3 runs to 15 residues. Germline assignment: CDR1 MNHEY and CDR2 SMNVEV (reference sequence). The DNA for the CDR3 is TGTGCCAGCAGTAAACAGGGGTGGGGGAACACTGAAGCTTTCTTT. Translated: CASSKQGWGNTEAFF.

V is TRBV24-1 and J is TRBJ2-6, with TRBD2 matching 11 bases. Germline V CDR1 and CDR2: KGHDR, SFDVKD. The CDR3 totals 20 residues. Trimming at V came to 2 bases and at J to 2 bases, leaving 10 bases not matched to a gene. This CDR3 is CATSDSRASGGSPGANVLTF. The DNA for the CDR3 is TGTGCCACCAGTGATTCACGGGCTAGCGGGGGGAGCCCTGGGGCCAACGTCCTGACTTTC.

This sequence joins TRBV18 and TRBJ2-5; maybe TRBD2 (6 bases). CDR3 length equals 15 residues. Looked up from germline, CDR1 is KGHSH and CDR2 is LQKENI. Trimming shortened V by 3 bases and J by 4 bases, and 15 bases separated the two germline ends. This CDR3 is CASSPYGGGRETQYF. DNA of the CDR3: TGTGCCAGCTCACCGTACGGGGGAGGTAGAGAGACCCAGTACTTC.

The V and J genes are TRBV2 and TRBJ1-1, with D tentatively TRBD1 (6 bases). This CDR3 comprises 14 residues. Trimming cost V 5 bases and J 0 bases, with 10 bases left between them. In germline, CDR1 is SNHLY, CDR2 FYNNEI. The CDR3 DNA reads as TGTGCCAGCAGTCGACAGGAAGTGAACACTGAAGCTTTCTTT. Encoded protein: CASSRQEVNTEAFF.

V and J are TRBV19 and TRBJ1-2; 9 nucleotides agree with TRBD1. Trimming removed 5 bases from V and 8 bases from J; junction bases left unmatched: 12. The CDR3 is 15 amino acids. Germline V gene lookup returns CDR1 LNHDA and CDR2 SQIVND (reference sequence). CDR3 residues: CASSSHRDRVLGYTF. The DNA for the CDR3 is TGTGCCAGTAGTTCGCACCGGGACAGGGTTTTGGGCTACACCTTC.

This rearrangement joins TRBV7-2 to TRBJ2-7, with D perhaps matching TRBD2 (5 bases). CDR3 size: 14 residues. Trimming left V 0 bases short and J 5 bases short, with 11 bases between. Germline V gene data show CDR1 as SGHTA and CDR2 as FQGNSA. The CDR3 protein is CASSLAWTSNEQYF. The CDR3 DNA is TGTGCCAGCAGCTTAGCGTGGACTTCGAACGAGCAGTACTTC.

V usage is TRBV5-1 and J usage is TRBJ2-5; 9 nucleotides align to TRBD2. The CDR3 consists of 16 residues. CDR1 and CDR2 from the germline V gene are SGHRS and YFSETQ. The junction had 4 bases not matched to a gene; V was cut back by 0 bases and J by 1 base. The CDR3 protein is CASSLEPAGGQETQYF. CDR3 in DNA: TGCGCCAGCAGCTTGGAGCCAGCGGGAGGCCAAGAGACCCAGTACTTC.

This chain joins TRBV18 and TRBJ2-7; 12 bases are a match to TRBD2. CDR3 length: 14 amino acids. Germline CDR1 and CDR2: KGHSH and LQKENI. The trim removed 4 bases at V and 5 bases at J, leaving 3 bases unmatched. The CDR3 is CASSQTSGSNEQYF. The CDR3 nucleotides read TGTGCCAGCTCACAGACTAGCGGGAGCAACGAGCAGTACTTC.